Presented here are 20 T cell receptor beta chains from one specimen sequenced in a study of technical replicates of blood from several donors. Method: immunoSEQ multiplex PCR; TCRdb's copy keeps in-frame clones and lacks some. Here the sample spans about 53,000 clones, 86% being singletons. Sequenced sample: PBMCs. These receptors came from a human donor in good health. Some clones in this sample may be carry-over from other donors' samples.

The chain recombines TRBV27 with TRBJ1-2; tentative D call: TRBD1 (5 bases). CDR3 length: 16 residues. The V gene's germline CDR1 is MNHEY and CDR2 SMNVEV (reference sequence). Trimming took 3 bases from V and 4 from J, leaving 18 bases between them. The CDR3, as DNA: TGTGCCAGCAGTTTTGCCGGCCCTCCAGGGATCTATGGCTACACCTTC. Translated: CASSFAGPPGIYGYTF.

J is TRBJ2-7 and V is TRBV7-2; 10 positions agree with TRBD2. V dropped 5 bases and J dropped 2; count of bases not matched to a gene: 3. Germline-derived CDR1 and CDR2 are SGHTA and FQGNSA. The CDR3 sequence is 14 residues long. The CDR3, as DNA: TGTGCCAGCAGCCGGACTAGCGGACCCTACGAGCAGTACTTC. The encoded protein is CASSRTSGPYEQYF.

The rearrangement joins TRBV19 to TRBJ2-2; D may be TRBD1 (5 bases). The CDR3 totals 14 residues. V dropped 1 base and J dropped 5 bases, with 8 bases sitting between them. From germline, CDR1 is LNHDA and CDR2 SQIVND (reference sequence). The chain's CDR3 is CASSIGSGTGELFF. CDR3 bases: TGTGCCAGTAGTATAGGGTCAGGGACCGGGGAGCTGTTTTTT.

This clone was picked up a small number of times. This CDR3 reads CASSSPAAASSGANVLTF. The CDR3 DNA reads TGTGCCAGCAGCTCCCCGGCGGCGGCTAGCTCTGGGGCCAACGTCCTGACTTTC. V usage is TRBV7-9 and J usage is TRBJ2-6, with unresolved D. CDR1 and CDR2 (germline): SEHNR, FQNEAQ (reference sequence). The length of the CDR3 is 18 residues. V was shortened by 4 bases and J by 0 bases, with 16 bases between the two germline ends.

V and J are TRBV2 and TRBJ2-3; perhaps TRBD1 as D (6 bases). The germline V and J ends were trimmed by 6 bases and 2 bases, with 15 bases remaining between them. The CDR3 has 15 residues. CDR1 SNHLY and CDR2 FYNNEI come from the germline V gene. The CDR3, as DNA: TGTGCCAGCAGCGGACAGTCTGGGTTCACAGATACGCAGTATTTT. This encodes CASSGQSGFTDTQYF.

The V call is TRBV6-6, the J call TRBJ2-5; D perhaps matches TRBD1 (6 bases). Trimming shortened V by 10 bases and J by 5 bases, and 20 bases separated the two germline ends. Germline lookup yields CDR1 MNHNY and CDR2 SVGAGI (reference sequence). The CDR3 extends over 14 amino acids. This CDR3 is CATRSPGGLETQYF. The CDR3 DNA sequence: TGTGCCACTCGTTCACCTGGGGGCCTCGAGACCCAGTACTTC.

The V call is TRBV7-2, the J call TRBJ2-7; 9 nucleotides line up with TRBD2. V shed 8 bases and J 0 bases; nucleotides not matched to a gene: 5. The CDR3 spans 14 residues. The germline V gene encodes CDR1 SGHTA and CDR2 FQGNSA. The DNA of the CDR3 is TGTGCCAGCGGGGCGGGGGGGAACTCCTACGAGCAGTACTTC. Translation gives CASGAGGNSYEQYF.

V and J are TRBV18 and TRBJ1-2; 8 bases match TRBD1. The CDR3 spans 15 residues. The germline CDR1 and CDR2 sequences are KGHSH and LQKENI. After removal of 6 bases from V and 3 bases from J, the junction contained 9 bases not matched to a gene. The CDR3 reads CASSFETGVDYGYTF. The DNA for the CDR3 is TGTGCCAGCTCCTTCGAGACAGGGGTTGACTATGGCTACACCTTC. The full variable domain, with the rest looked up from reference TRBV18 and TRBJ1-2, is NAGVMQNPRHLVRRRGQEARLRCSPMKGHSHVYWYRQLPEEGLKFMVYLQKENIIDESGMPKERFSAEFPKEGPSILRIQQVVRGDSAAYFCASSFETGVDYGYTFGSGTRLTVV.

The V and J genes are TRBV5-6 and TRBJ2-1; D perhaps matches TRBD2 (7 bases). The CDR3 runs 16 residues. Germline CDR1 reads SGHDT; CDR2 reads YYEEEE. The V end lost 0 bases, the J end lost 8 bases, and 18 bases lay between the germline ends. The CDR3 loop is CASSLAGGGRGDEQFF. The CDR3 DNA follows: TGTGCCAGCAGCTTGGCCGGGGGCGGGAGAGGTGATGAGCAGTTCTTC.

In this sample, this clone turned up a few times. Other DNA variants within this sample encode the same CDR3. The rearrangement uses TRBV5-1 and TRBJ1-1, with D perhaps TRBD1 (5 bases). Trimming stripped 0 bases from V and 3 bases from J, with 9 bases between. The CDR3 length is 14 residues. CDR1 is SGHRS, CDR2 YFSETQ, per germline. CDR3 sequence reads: CASSLAGGYTEAFF. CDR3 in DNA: TGCGCCAGCAGCTTGGCCGGGGGTTACACTGAAGCTTTCTTT.

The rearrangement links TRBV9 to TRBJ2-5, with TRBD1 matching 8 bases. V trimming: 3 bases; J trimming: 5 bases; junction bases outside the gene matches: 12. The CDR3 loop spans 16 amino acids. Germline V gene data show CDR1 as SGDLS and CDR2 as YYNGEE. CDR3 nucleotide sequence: TGTGCCAGCAGCGAGAGACGACAGGGGCGGATGGAGACCCAGTACTTC. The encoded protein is CASSERRQGRMETQYF.

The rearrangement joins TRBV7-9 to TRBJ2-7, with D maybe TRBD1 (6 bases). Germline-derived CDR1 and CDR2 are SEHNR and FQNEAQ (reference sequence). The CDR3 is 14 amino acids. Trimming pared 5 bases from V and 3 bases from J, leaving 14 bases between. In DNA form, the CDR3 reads TGTGCCAGCAGCCCCGGCAGGGGACGCTACGAGCAGTACTTC. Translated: CASSPGRGRYEQYF.

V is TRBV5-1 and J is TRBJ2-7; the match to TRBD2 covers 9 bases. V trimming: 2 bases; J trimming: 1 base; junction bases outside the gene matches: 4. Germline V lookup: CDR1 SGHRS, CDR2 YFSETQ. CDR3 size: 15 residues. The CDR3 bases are TGCGCCAGCAGCTTAGGAGCGGGAGGTTCCTACGAGCAGTACTTC. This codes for CASSLGAGGSYEQYF.

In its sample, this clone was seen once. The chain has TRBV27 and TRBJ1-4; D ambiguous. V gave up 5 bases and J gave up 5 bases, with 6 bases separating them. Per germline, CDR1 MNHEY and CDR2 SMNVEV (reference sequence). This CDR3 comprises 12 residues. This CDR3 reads CASSDGNEKLFF. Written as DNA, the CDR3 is TGTGCCAGCAGTGACGGGAATGAAAAACTGTTTTTT.

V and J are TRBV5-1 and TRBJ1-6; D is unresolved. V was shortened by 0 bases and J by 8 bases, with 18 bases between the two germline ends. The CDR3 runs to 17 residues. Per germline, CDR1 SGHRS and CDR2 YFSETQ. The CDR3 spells CASSLAETPGFDSPLHF. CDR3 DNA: TGCGCCAGCAGCTTGGCAGAAACGCCGGGTTTCGATTCACCCCTCCACTTT. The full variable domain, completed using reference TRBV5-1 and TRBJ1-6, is KAGVTQTPRYLIKTRGQQVTLSCSPISGHRSVSWYQQTPGQGLQFLFEYFSETQRNKGNFPGRFSGRQFSNSRSEMNVSTLELGDSALYLCASSLAETPGFDSPLHFGNGTRLTVT.

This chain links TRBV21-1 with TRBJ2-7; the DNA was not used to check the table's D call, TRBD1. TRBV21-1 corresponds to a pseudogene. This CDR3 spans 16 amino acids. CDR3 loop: CASSKEITATSYEQYF. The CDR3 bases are TGTGCCAGCAGCAAAGAAATTACAGCAACTTCCTACGAGCAGTACTTC.

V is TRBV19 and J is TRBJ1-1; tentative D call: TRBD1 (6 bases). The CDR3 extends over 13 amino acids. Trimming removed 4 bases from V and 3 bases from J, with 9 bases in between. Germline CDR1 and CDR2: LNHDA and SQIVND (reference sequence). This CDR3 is CASSTPGDTEAFF. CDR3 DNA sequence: TGTGCCAGTAGTACCCCAGGGGACACTGAAGCTTTCTTT.

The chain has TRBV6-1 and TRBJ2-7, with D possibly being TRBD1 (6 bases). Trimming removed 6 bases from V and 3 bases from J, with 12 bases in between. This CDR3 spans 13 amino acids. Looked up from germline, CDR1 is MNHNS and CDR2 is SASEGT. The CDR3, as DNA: TGTGCCAGCAGCCTACAGGGAATCTACGAGCAGTACTTC. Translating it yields CASSLQGIYEQYF.

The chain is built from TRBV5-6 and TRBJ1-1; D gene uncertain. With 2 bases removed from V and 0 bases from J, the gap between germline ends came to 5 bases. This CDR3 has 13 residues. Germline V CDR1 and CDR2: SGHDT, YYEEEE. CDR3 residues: CASSLQMNTEAFF. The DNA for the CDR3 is TGTGCCAGCAGCTTACAGATGAACACTGAAGCTTTCTTT.

The CDR3 loop reads CAISEARTSGEQYF. The CDR3 nucleotides read TGTGCCATCAGTGAGGCCCGGACTAGCGGCGAGCAGTACTTC. The chain employs TRBV10-3 and TRBJ2-7, with 10 bases lining up with TRBD2. CDR3 length: 14 amino acids. The V segment lost 2 bases and the J segment 6 bases; nucleotides outside the gene matches: 4. CDR1 and CDR2 (germline): ENHRY, SYGVKD.